This T cell receptor (beta chain) is from a study of human T cells and chemical hapten exposure. Study summary: Upper inner arm skin measuring roughly 2 cm by roughly 2 cm received 2% DPC for sensitization. Diphenylcyclopropenone, dosed weekly to the scalp, was given to patients throughout the roughly 25-week study. Patch tests put 0.01% DPC on the upper back, read at 6 days.

TCRdb reprocessed the RACE reads with MiXCR, giving one entry per CDR3 protein. The top ten hold about 2.1% of the sample, which has roughly 250,000 distinct CDR3 sequences, around 9.3% seen once. The V gene's germline CDR1 is MDHEN and CDR2 SYDVKM. V lost 10 bases, J lost 0 bases, and 10 bases stayed unmatched. The CDR3 spans 15 residues. This sample's time point: pre-sensitization, week 0. Treatment described: therapeutic diphenylcyclopropenone sensitization with weekly scalp DPC. Prior to application of each patch test, blood was drawn. This chain links TRBV28 with TRBJ1-1, with TRBD1 matching 8 bases. This TCR derives from a woman between 40 and 50 years old with alopecia areata. Some clones in this sample may be carry-over from other donors' samples. The sample consisted of whole blood, taken in connection with sensitization to the hapten diphenylcyclopropenone (DPC). The CDR3 region is CATAGGTGMNTEAFF. In DNA form, the CDR3 reads TGTGCCACCGCAGGGGGCACAGGGATGAACACTGAAGCTTTCTTT. The variable domain in full, completed from reference TRBV28 and TRBJ1-1, reads DVKVTQSSRYLVKRTGEKVFLECVQDMDHENMFWYRQDPGLGLRLIYFSYDVKMKEKGDIPEGYSVSREKKERFSLILESASTNQTSMYLCATAGGTGMNTEAFFGQGTRLTVV.